The clone carrying this TCR beta chain was found a few times. The target antigen is unknown. The PCR used 60 Vbeta and 13 Jbeta primers. Sequencing used immunoSEQ multiplex PCR; TCRdb keeps in-frame clones, though not all of them. This sample yields about 170,000 clones, of which 60% to 80% are seen a single time; around 2.9% belongs to the top ten. The sample belongs to a study of cytomegalovirus exposure and HLA in healthy donors. Whole-study findings and limits: The number of N-insertions in an Asian-associated ancestry cluster was reportedly below the approximately 700-donor mean in a later analysis. Solely CMV serostatus was available to characterize immune exposure. By HLA locus, TCR association rates varied in a later analysis, with DRB1 showing the most and HLA-C the fewest.

Germline CDR1 is MNHNY and CDR2 is SVGAGI (reference sequence). Losses at the gene ends were 5 bases for V and 3 bases for J; bases not matched to a gene: 7. CDR3 length: 15 amino acids. The receptor was derived from a man aged 35-49 years in good health and CMV-seronegative. The gene calls are TRBV6-6 and TRBJ2-3, with 8 nucleotides matching TRBD1. Sequencing input: PBMCs. CDR3 residues: CASSPGTGSTDTQYF. For the CDR3, the DNA is TGTGCCAGCAGTCCCGGGACAGGTAGTACAGATACGCAGTATTTT.